This T cell receptor beta chain is drawn from a study of T cells in Graves' hyperthyroidism and ophthalmopathy. For the study at large: Peripheral blood draws took place at initial diagnosis, ahead of any treatment.

Overall study results and limits: In simple terms, a model built on 13 V-J features told ophthalmopathy apart from stable hyperthyroidism. Clonotypes that were expanded in thyroid above 0.001 mostly appeared in blood too.

CDR1 is MNHEY, CDR2 SMNVEV, per germline (reference sequence). With V trimmed by 1 base and J by 0 bases, 2 bases remained unmatched. CDR3 length: 16 residues. This clonotype was seen repeatedly, ten times or more. Its antigen is still unknown. Amplified TCR beta CDR3 regions derived from RNA transcripts. A first-round RT-PCR of the TCR CDR3 used the HTBI primer set. TCRdb re-derived calls from the multiplex PCR reads in MiXCR, one entry per CDR3 protein. The repertoire has a few hundred thousand distinct CDR3 sequences, under 20% of them found once; the top ten carry 17%. Ophthalmopathy patients had Clinical Activity Score at least 3, NOSPECS grade at least 4, duration under 3 months.

The sequenced material came from blood. V usage is TRBV27 and J usage is TRBJ2-1; 8 bases fit TRBD2. This receptor was identified in a woman between 18 and 30 years old with Graves' ophthalmopathy. CDR3 bases: TGTGCCAGCAGTTTATATGCGGGAGGCTCCTACAATGAGCAGTTCTTC. Encoded protein: CASSLYAGGSYNEQFF.